Described below is a single T cell receptor (beta chain) sequence and its context. In this sample, this clonotype turned up many times. Its target antigen remains unknown. Base qualities were left out, and no much larger clone turns up one base away. The sample is drawn from a study of response to subunit inactivated influenza vaccine (dated by TCRdb to the late 2010s). General notes on the study: Deep quantitative T cell receptor repertoire profiling was used in the study to track responses to a trivalent subunit inactivated influenza vaccine.

Library prep was done by RT-PCR. Instrument used: Illumina HiSeq 2500. Using fastp trimming at Q25 and MiXCR clonotype assembly, TCRdb reanalyzed the public sequencing data and kept in-frame beta chains. Entries are consolidated by CDR3 protein sequence, retaining the most common genes and DNA. Across this sample there are 500,000 to 600,000 distinct CDR3 sequences, with approximately 7.7% seen only once. Around 13% of the sample is taken by the ten largest. The study at large found these results: The authors suggested that each seasonal influenza vaccination may recruit only a limited number of new T cells.

The origin of this receptor is a man aged 50 to 69 who received an inactivated influenza vaccine. Donor details come from another sample of the same person, matched by shared clones. This specimen consisted of PBMCs from blood, obtained roughly 24 months after vaccination.

The DNA is as follows: TGCAGCGTTGACAGGGGGCCCTACAATGAGCAGTTCTTC. Its protein is CSVDRGPYNEQFF. The receptor chain draws on TRBV29-1 and TRBJ2-1; 8 junctional bases match TRBD1. Including cysteine and phenylalanine, the CDR3 has 13 amino acids. Of all the DNA, just the CDR3 is kept, 39 bases in frame from base 1. In the germline V gene, CDR1 corresponds to SQVTM and CDR2 to ANQGSEA. Trimming accounts for 3 bases at V and 2 bases at J, while the number of junction bases matched to no gene is 0.